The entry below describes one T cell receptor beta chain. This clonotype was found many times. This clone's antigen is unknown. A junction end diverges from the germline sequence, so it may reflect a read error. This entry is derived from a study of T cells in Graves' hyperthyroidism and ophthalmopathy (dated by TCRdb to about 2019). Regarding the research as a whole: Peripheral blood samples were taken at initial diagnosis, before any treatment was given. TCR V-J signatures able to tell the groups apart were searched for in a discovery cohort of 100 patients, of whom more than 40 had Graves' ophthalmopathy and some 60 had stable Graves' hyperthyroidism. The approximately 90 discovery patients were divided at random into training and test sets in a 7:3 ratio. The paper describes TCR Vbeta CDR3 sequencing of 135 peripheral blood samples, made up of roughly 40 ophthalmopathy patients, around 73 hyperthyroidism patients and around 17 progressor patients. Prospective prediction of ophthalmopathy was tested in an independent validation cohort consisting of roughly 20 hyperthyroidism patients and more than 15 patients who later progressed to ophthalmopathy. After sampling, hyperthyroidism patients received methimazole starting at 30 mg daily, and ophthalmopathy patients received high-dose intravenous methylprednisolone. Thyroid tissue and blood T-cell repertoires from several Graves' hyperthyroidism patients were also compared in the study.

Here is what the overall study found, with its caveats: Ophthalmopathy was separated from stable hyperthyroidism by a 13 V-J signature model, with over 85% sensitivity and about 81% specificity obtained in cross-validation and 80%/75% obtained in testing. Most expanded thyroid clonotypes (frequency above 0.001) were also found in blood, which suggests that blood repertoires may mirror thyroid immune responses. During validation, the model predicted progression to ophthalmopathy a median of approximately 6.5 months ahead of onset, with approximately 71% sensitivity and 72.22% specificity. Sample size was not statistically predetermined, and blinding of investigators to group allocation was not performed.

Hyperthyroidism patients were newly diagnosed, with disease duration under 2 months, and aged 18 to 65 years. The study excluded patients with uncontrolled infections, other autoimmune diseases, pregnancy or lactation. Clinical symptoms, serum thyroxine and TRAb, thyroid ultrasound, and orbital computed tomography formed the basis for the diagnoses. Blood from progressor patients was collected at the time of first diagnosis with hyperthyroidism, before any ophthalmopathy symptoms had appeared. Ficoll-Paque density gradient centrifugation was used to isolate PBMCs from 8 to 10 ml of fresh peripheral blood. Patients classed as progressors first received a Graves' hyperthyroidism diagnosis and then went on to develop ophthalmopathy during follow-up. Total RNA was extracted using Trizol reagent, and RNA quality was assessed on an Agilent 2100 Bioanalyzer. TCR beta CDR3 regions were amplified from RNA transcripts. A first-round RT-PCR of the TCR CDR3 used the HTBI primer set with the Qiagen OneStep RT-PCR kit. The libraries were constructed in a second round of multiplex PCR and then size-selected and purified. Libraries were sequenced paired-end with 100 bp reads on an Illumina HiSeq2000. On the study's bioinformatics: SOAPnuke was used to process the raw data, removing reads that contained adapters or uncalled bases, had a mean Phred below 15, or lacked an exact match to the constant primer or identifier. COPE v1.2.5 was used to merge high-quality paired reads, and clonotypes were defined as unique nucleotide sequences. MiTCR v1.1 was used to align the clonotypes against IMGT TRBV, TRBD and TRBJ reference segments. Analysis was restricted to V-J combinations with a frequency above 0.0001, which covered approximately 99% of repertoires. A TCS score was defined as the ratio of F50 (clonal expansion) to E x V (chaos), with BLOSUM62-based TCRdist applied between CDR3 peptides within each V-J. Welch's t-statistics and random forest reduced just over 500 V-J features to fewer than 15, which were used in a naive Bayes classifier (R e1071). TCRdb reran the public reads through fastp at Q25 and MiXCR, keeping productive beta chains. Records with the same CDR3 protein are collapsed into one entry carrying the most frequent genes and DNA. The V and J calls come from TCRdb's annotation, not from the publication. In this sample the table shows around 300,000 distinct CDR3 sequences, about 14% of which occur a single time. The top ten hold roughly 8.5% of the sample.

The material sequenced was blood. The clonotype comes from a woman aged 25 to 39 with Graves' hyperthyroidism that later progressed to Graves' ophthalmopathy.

The CDR3 corresponds to CAWSLDLNTEALF. The DNA sequence reads TGTGCCTGGAGTTTAGACTTGAACACTGAAGCTCTCTTT. The receptor chain draws on TRBV30 and TRBJ1-1, with the D gene call left open. As encoded in the germline V gene (reference sequence), CDR1 is GTSNPN while CDR2 is SVGIG. The CDR3, cysteine through phenylalanine, is 13 amino acids long. CDR3 DNA only is kept here, 39 bases in frame from base 1. The CDR3, completed at both ends by the reference TRBV30 and TRBJ1-1 genes, gives the full variable domain SQTIHQWPATLVQPVGSPLSLECTVEGTSNPNLYWYRQAAGRGLQLLFYSVGIGQISSEVPQNLSASRPQDRQFILSSKKLLLSDSGFYLCAWSLDLNTEALFGQGTRLTVV.